This paragraph covers one TCR beta chain sequence. Its matching antigen is unknown. Looked up from germline, CDR1 is SGHRS and CDR2 is YFSETQ. This CDR3 comprises 15 residues. Trimming removed 3 bases at V and 1 base at J, with 14 bases between. The data stem from a study of neoadjuvant anti-PD-1 for oral cavity cancer. The overall study: Non-progressing patients received a fourth nivolumab dose near day 43, then surgery on days 50-56.

Time point denoted: after neoadjuvant nivolumab, at surgical resection. Regarding the study as a whole: TCR analyses covered only a few patients per response group.

Blood libraries mostly used roughly 0.5 ug genomic DNA, six replicates each. The data were produced by immunoSEQ multiplex PCR, yet TCRdb's version contains in-frame clones alone and is incomplete. The table records about 68,000 clones, 85% of them present only once. This clonotype was obtained from a person between 40 and 85 years old with oral cavity squamous cell carcinoma. The genes are TRBV5-1 and TRBJ2-7, with D possibly called TRBD1 or TRBD2 (6 bases each). Sequences were derived from PBMCs, sampled after nivolumab (anti-PD-1) treatment. The CDR3 reads CASSSAGQPSYEQYF. The CDR3 DNA sequence: TGCGCCAGCAGCTCGGCGGGACAACCATCCTACGAGCAGTACTTC.